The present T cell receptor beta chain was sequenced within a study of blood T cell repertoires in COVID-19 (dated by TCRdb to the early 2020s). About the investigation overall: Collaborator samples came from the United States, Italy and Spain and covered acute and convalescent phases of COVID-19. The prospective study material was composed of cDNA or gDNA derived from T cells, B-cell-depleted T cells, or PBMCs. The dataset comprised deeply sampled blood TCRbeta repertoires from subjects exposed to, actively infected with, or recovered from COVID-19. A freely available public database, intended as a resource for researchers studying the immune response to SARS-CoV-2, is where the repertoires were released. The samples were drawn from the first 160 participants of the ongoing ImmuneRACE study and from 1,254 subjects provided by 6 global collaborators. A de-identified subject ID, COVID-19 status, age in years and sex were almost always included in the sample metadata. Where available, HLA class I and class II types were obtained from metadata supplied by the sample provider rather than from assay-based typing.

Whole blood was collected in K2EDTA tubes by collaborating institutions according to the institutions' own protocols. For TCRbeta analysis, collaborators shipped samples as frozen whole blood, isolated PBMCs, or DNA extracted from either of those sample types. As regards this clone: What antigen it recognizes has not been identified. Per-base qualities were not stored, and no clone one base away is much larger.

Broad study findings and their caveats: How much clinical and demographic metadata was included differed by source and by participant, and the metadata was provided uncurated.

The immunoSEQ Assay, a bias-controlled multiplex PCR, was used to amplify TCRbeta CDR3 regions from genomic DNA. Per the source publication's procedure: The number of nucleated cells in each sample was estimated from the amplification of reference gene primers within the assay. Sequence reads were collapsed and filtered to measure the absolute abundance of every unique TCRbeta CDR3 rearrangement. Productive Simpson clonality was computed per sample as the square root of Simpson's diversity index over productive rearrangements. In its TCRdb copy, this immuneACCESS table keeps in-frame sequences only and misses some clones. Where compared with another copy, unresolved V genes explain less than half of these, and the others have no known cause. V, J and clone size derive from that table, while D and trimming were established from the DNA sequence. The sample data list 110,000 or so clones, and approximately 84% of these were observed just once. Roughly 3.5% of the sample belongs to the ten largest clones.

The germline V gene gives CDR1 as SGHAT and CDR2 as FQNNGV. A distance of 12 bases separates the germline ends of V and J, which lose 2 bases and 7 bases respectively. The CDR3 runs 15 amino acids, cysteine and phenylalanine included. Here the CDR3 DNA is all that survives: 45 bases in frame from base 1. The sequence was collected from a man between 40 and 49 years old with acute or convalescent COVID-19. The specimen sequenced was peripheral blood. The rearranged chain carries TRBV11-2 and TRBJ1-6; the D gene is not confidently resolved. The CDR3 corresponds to CASSLWADPNSPLHF. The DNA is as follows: TGTGCCAGCAGCTTATGGGCAGACCCGAATTCACCCCTCCACTTT.